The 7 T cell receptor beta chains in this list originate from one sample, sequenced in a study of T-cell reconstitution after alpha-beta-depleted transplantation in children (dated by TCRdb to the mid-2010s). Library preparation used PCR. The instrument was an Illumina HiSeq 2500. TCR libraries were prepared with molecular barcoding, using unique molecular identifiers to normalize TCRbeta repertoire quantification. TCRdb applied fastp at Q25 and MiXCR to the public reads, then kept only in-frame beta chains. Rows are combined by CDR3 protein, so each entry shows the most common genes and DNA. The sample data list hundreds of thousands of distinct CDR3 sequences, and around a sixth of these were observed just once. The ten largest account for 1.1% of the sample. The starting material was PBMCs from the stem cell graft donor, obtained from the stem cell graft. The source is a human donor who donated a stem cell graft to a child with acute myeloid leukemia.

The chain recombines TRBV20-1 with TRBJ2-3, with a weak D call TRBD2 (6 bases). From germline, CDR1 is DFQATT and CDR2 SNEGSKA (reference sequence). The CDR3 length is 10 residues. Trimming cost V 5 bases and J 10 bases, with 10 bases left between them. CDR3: CSAPRGSQYF. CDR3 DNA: TGCAGTGCTCCTCGGGGGTCGCAGTATTTT.

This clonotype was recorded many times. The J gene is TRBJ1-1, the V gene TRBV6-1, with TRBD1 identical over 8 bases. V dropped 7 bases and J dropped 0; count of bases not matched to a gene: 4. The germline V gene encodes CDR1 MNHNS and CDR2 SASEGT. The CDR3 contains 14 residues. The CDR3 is CASTKTGVNTEAFF. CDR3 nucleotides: TGTGCCAGCACCAAGACAGGGGTGAACACTGAAGCTTTCTTT.

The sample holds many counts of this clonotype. The CDR3 bases are TGCAGTGCTAACCCGATAGGGACAGGGGGCTATGAGCAGTTCTTC. As protein: CSANPIGTGGYEQFF. The rearrangement links TRBV20-1 to TRBJ2-1, with 12 bases that match TRBD1. Germline CDR1 and CDR2: DFQATT and SNEGSKA (reference sequence). The CDR3 is 15 amino acids. The junction had 9 bases not matched to a gene; V was cut back by 4 bases and J by 8 bases.

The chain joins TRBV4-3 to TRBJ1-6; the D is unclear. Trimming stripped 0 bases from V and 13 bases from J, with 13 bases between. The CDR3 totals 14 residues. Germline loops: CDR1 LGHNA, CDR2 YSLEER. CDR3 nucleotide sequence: TGCGCCAGCAGCCAAGAACGGCTATTCTCTCCCCTCCACTTT. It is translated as CASSQERLFSPLHF.

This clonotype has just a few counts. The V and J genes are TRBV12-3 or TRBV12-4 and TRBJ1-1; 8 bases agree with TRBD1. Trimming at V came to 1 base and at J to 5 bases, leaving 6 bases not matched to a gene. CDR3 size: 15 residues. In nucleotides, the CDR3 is TGTGCCAGCAGTTTAGACACAGGGGGATGGACTGAAGCTTTCTTT. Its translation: CASSLDTGGWTEAFF.

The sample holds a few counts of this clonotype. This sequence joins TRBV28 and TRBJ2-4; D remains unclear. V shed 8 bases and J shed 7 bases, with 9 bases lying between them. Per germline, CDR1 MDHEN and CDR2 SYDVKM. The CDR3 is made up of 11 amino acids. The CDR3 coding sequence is TGTGCCAGCTCCCAGGTGAACATTCAGTACTTC. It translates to CASSQVNIQYF.

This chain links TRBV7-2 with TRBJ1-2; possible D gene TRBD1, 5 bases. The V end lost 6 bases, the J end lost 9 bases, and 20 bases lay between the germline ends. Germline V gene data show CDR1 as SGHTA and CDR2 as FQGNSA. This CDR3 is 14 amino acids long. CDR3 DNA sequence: TGTGCCAGCAGTCCAATCCGGGACTTCAAACGCTACACCTTC. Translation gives CASSPIRDFKRYTF. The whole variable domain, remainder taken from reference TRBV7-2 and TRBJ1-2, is GAGVSQSPSNKVTEKGKDVELRCDPISGHTALYWYRQSLGQGLEFLIYFQGNSAPDKSGLPSDRFSAERTGGSVSTLTIQRTQQEDSAVYLCASSPIRDFKRYTFGSGTRLTVV.